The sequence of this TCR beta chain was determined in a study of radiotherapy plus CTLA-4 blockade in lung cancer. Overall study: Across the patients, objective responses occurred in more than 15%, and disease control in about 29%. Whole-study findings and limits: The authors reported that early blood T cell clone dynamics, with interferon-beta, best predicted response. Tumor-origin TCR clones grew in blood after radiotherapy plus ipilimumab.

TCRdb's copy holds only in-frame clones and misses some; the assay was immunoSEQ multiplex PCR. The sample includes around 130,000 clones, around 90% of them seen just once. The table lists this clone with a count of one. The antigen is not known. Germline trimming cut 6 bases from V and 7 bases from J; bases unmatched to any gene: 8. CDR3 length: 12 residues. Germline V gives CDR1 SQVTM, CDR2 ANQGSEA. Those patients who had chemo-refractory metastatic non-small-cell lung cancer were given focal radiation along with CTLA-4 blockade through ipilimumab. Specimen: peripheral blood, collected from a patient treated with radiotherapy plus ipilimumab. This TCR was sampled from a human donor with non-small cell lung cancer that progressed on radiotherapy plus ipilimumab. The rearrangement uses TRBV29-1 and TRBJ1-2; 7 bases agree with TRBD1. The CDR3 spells CSVIQGSGGYTF. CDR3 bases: TGCAGCGTCATACAGGGGTCTGGTGGCTACACCTTC.